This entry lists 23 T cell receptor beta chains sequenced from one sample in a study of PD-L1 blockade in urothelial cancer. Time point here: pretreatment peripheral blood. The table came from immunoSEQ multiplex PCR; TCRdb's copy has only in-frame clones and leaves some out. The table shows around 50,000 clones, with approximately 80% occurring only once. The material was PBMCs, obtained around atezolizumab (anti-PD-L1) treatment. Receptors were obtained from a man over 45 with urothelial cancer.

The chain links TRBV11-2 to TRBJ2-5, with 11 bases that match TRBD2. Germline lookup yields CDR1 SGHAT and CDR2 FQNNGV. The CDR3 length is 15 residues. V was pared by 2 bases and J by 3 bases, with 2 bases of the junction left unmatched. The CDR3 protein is CASSLTGLAEETQYF. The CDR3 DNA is TGTGCCAGCAGCTTAACGGGACTAGCGGAAGAGACCCAGTACTTC.

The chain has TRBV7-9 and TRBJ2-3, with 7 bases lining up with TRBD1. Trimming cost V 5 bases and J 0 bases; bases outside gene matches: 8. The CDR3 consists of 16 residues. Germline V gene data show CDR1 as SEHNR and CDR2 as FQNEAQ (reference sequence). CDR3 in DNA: TGTGCCAGCAGCCGCCCGGGACAGACTAGCACAGATACGCAGTATTTT. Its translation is CASSRPGQTSTDTQYF.

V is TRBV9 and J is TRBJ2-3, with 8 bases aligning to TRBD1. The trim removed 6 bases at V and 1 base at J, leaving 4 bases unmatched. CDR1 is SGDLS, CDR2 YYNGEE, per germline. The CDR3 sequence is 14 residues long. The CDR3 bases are TGTGCCAGCACCATGACAGGGGGCACAGATACGCAGTATTTT. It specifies CASTMTGGTDTQYF.

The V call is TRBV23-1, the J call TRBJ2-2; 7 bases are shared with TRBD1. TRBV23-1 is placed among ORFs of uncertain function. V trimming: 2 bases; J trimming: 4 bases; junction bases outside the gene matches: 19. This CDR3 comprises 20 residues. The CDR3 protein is CASSQPRRTPRGKGTGELFF. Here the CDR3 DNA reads TGCGCCAGCAGTCAACCGCGCCGGACCCCCAGGGGGAAGGGCACCGGGGAGCTGTTTTTT.

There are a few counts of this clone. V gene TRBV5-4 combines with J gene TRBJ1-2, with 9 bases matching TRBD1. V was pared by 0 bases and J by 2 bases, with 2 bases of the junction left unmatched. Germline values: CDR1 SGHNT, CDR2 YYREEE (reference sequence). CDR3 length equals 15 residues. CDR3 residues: CASSLGDRVNYGYTF. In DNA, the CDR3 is TGTGCCAGCAGCTTGGGGGACAGGGTCAACTATGGCTACACCTTC.

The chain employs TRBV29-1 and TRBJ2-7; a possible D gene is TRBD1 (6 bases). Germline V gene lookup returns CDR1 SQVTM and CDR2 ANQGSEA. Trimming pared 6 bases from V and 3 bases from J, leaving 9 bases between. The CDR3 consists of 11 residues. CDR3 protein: CSVVQGYEQYF. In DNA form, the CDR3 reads TGCAGCGTGGTACAGGGCTACGAGCAGTACTTC.

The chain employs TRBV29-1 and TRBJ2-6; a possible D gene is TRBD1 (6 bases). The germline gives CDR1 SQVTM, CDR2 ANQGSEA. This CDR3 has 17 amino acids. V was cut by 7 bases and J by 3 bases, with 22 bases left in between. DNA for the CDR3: TGCAGCGCCCTGAGCGGCCAAGGGGGTGGTGGGGCCAACGTCCTGACTTTC. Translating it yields CSALSGQGGGGANVLTF.

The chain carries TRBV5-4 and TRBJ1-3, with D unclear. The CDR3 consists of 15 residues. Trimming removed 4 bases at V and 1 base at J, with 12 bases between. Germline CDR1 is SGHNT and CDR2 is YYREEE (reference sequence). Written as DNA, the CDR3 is TGTGCCAGCAGCCCTGCCGGGTTTTCTGGAAACACCATATATTTT. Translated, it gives CASSPAGFSGNTIYF.

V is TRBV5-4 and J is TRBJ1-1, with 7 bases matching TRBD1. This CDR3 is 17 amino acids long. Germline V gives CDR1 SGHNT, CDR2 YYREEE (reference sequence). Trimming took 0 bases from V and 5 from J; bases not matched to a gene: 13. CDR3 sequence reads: CASSLGQGSLTGTEAFF. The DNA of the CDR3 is TGTGCCAGCAGCTTGGGACAGGGCAGCCTAACAGGTACTGAAGCTTTCTTT.

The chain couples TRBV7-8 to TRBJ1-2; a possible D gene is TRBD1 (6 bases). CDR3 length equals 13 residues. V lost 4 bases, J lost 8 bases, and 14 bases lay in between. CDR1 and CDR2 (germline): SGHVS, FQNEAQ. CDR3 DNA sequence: TGTGCCAGCAGCTACCCCGCAGGGGAGGGCTACACCTTC. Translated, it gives CASSYPAGEGYTF.

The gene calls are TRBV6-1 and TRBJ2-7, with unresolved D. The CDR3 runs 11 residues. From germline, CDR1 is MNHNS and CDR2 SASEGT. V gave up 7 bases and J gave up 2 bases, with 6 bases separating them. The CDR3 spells CASTRAYEQYF. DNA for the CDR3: TGTGCCAGCACCCGGGCCTACGAGCAGTACTTC.

The CDR3 nucleotides are TGTGCCAGCAGTCCCAGACAGGCCAACTCCTACGAGCAGTACTTC. Encoded protein: CASSPRQANSYEQYF. This chain uses TRBV27 with TRBJ2-7, with D possibly TRBD1 on 6 matching bases. The germline gives CDR1 MNHEY, CDR2 SMNVEV (reference sequence). The length of the CDR3 is 15 residues. Deletions cut 5 bases from V and 0 bases from J, with 14 bases between.

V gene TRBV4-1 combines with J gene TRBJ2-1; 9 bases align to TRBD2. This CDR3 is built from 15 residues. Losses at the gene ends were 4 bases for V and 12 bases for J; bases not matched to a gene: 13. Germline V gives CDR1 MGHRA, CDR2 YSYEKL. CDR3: CASSLSASGNIGQFF. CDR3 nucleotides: TGCGCCAGCAGCCTCTCCGCTAGCGGGAATATAGGGCAGTTCTTC.

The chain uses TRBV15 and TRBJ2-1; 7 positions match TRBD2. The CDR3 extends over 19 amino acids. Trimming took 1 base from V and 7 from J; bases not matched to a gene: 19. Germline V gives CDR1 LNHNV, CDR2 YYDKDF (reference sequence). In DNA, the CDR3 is TGTGCCACCAGCAGAGGAGCCCTCTCGGGGGGAGGGCCTCGGAATGAGCAGTTCTTC. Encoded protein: CATSRGALSGGGPRNEQFF.

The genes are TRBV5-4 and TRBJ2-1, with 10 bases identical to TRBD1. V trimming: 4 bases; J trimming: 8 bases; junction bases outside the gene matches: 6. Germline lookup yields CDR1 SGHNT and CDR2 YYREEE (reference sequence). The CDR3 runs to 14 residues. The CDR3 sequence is CASSPGQGGYEQFF. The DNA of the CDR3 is TGTGCCAGCAGCCCTGGACAGGGGGGATATGAGCAGTTCTTC. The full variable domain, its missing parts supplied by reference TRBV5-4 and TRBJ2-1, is ETGVTQSPTHLIKTRGQQVTLRCSSQSGHNTVSWYQQALGQGPQFIFQYYREEENGRGNFPPRFSGLQFPNYSSELNVNALELDDSALYLCASSPGQGGYEQFFGPGTRLTVL.

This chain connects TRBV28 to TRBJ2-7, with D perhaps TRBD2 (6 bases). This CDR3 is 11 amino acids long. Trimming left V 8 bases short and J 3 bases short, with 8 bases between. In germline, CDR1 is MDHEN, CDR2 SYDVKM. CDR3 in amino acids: CASLGGYEQYF. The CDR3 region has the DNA TGTGCCAGCCTGGGGGGCTACGAGCAGTACTTC.

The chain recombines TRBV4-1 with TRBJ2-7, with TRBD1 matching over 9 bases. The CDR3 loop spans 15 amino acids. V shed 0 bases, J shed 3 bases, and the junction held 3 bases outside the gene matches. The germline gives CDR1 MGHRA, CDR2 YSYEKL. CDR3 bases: TGCGCCAGCAGCCAAGATAGGGACAGGGTCTACGAGCAGTACTTC. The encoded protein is CASSQDRDRVYEQYF.

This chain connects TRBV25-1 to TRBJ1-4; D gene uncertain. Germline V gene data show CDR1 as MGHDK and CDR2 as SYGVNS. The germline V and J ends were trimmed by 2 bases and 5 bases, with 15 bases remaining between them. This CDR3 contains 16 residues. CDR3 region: CASSEMLRAGNEKLFF. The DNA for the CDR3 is TGTGCCAGCAGTGAAATGTTGAGGGCAGGCAATGAAAAACTGTTTTTT. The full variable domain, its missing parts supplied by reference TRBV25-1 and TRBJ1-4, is EADIYQTPRYLVIGTGKKITLECSQTMGHDKMYWYQQDPGMELHLIHYSYGVNSTEKGDLSSESTVSRIRTEHFPLTLESARPSHTSQYLCASSEMLRAGNEKLFFGSGTQLSVL.

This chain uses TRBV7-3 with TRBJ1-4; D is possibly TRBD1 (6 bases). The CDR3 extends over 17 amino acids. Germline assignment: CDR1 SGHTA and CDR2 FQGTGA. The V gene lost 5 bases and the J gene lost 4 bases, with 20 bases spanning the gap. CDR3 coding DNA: TGTGCCAGCAGCAAGCCCCATTATGGACAGAATAATGAAAAACTGTTTTTT. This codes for CASSKPHYGQNNEKLFF.

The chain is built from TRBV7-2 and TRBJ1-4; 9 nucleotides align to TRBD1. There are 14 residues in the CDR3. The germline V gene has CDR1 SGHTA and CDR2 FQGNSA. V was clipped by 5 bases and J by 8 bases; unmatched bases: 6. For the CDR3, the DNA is TGTGCCAGCAGCCCGGGACAGGGAGGCGAAAAACTGTTTTTT. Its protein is CASSPGQGGEKLFF. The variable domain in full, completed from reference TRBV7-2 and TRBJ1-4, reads GAGVSQSPSNKVTEKGKDVELRCDPISGHTALYWYRQSLGQGLEFLIYFQGNSAPDKSGLPSDRFSAERTGGSVSTLTIQRTQQEDSAVYLCASSPGQGGEKLFFGSGTQLSVL.

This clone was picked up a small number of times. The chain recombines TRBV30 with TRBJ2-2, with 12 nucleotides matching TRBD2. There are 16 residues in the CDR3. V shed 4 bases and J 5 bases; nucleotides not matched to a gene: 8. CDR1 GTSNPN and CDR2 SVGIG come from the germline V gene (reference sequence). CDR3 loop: CAWTGLAGRGTGELFF. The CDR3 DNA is TGTGCCTGGACTGGACTAGCGGGGAGAGGGACCGGGGAGCTGTTTTTT.

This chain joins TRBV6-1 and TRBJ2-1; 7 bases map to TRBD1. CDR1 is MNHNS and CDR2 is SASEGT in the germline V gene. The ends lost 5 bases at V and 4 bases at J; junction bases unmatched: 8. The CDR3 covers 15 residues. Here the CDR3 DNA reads TGTGCCAGCAGTAAGACAGGGACGATTTACAATGAGCAGTTCTTC. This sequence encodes CASSKTGTIYNEQFF.

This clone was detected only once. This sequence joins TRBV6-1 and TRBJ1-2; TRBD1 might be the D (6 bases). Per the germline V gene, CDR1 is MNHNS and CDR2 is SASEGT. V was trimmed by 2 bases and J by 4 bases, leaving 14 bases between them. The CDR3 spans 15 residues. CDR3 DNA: TGTGCCAGCAGTGAAAAGGGGGAAGGGGGCTATGGCTACACCTTC. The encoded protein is CASSEKGEGGYGYTF.